These 22 T cell receptor beta chains came from one sample sequenced in a study of T-cell reconstitution after alpha-beta-depleted transplantation in children. It was with unique molecular identifiers that the TCRbeta library was prepared. TCRdb ran MiXCR on the PCR reads and lists one entry per CDR3 protein. The sample has around 340,000 distinct CDR3 sequences; roughly 15% are singletons. The sample in question was PBMCs, obtained from the stem cell graft. Receptor source: a human donor who donated a stem cell graft to a child with Fanconi anemia.

This clonotype was seen many times. This rearrangement joins TRBV12-3 or TRBV12-4 to TRBJ2-3; unclear D gene. The CDR3 is made up of 14 amino acids. Trimming shortened V by 4 bases and J by 2 bases, and 10 bases separated the two germline ends. CDR3 nucleotides: TGTGCCAGCAGTTCTGTGACGAACACAGATACGCAGTATTTT. It yields the protein CASSSVTNTDTQYF.

This clonotype was counted many times. The chain carries TRBV29-1 and TRBJ1-4, with D possibly being TRBD1 (6 bases). CDR1 and CDR2 from the germline V gene are SQVTM and ANQGSEA. The CDR3 spans 11 residues. Between the trimmed V and J ends, which lost 7 bases and 14 bases, there was a span of 17 bases. The DNA of the CDR3 is TGCAGCGCCTCCGGGACAAATACTCTGTTTTTT. This translates into CSASGTNTLFF.

This clonotype was seen more than once but under ten times. This chain links TRBV6-2 or TRBV6-3 with TRBJ1-1; possible D gene TRBD1, 6 bases. This CDR3 comprises 14 residues. The V end lost 6 bases, the J end lost 1 base, and 12 bases lay between the germline ends. The V gene's germline CDR1 is MNHEY and CDR2 SVGEGT. CDR3 nucleotides: TGTGCCAGCAGACCTCGGACAGAGAACACTGAAGCTTTCTTT. Its protein is CASRPRTENTEAFF.

This chain links TRBV7-2 with TRBJ1-5; D is unresolved. The length of the CDR3 is 15 residues. Between the trimmed V and J ends, which lost 3 bases and 4 bases, there was a span of 13 bases. Germline V gene lookup returns CDR1 SGHTA and CDR2 FQGNSA. CDR3 sequence: CASSFGLGSNQPQHF. The CDR3 bases are TGTGCCAGCAGCTTCGGCCTCGGCAGTAATCAGCCCCAGCATTTT.

This clonotype was recorded a few times. The rearrangement joins TRBV29-1 to TRBJ1-1; 7 positions agree with TRBD1. This CDR3 comprises 13 residues. CDR1 is SQVTM, CDR2 ANQGSEA, per germline. Trimming removed 7 bases from V and 0 bases from J; junction bases left unmatched: 5. The CDR3 reads CSGDSGMNTEAFF. The CDR3 nucleotides are TGCAGCGGGGACAGTGGGATGAACACTGAAGCTTTCTTT.

V usage is TRBV5-1 and J usage is TRBJ2-7; D is tentatively TRBD1 or TRBD2 (6 bases each). The CDR3 has 15 residues. CDR1 and CDR2 (germline): SGHRS, YFSETQ. With 7 bases removed from V and 1 base from J, the gap between germline ends came to 18 bases. The CDR3 is CASGSNPGASYEQYF. In DNA form, the CDR3 reads TGCGCCAGCGGTTCCAATCCGGGGGCTTCCTACGAGCAGTACTTC.

The chain uses TRBV7-3 and TRBJ2-2; the D is unclear. CDR3 length: 14 residues. From germline, CDR1 is SGHTA and CDR2 FQGTGA. V lost 2 bases to trimming and J lost 0 bases, with 4 bases between them. The CDR3 bases are TGTGCCAGCAGCTTATACGCGAACACCGGGGAGCTGTTTTTT. Protein sequence: CASSLYANTGELFF.

The CDR3 DNA is TGTGCCAGCAGCTCCCCCTATGGCTACACCTTC. This codes for CASSSPYGYTF. The genes are TRBV9 and TRBJ1-2, with D hard to call. The germline CDR1 and CDR2 sequences are SGDLS and YYNGEE. Trimming cost V 4 bases and J 4 bases, with 5 bases left between them. CDR3 length equals 11 residues.

The rearrangement joins TRBV4-2 to TRBJ2-1; 12 bases match TRBD2. J was trimmed by 5 bases and V by 4 bases; bases with no gene match: 9. CDR1 and CDR2 (germline): LGHNA, YNFKEQ. The CDR3 runs to 17 residues. The CDR3 nucleotides are TGTGCCAGCAGCCCCCAATCTAGCGGGGGGGGAAACAATGAGCAGTTCTTC. It specifies CASSPQSSGGGNNEQFF.

This clonotype was counted many times. V and J are TRBV5-1 and TRBJ1-2, with 7 bases fitting TRBD1. CDR1 and CDR2 from the germline V gene are SGHRS and YFSETQ. The CDR3 runs to 14 residues. With 4 bases clipped from V and 6 bases from J, the junction kept 9 bases outside the gene matches. Here the CDR3 reads CASSRTGDEDGYTF. The DNA of the CDR3 is TGCGCCAGCAGCCGTACAGGGGATGAGGATGGCTACACCTTC. Full variable domain (rest looked up from reference TRBV5-1 and TRBJ1-2): KAGVTQTPRYLIKTRGQQVTLSCSPISGHRSVSWYQQTPGQGLQFLFEYFSETQRNKGNFPGRFSGRQFSNSRSEMNVSTLELGDSALYLCASSRTGDEDGYTFGSGTRLTVV.

This clonotype showed up many times. J is TRBJ2-3 and V is TRBV11-2, with D possibly matching TRBD2 (6 bases). Germline CDR1 and CDR2: SGHAT and FQNNGV. CDR3 size: 15 residues. V gave up 5 bases and J gave up 2 bases, with 14 bases separating them. The CDR3 loop is CASSAAGFLTDTQYF. CDR3 in DNA: TGTGCCAGCAGCGCTGCGGGGTTCCTCACAGATACGCAGTATTTT.

The chain has TRBV4-2 and TRBJ1-1, with no clear D. V was trimmed by 1 base and J by 7 bases, leaving 13 bases between them. Germline V lookup: CDR1 LGHNA, CDR2 YNFKEQ. This CDR3 has 14 amino acids. The CDR3 DNA follows: TGTGCCAGCAGCCAAGCGGGGAGGGATTTTGAAGCTTTCTTT. It translates to CASSQAGRDFEAFF.

In this sample, this clonotype turned up many times. V is TRBV6-1 and J is TRBJ1-5; D might be TRBD1 (5 bases). The germline gives CDR1 MNHNS, CDR2 SASEGT. Deletions cut 0 bases from V and 4 bases from J, with 10 bases between. The CDR3 extends over 15 amino acids. CDR3 bases: TGTGCCAGCAGTGAAGCGTGGGGGATGAATCAGCCCCAGCATTTT. This sequence encodes CASSEAWGMNQPQHF.

This rearrangement joins TRBV20-1 to TRBJ2-1, with TRBD1 identical over 7 bases. Germline values: CDR1 DFQATT, CDR2 SNEGSKA (reference sequence). The CDR3 length is 15 residues. Trimming took 2 bases from V and 2 from J; bases not matched to a gene: 6. The CDR3 DNA follows: TGCAGTGCTAGATTACGAGGGGGCCCCTACAATGAGCAGTTCTTC. It codes for CSARLRGGPYNEQFF.

The chain links TRBV4-1 to TRBJ2-1, with D perhaps being TRBD1 or TRBD2 (5 bases each). The CDR3 sequence is 16 residues long. Trimming removed 0 bases at V and 6 bases at J, with 15 bases between. Looked up from germline, CDR1 is MGHRA and CDR2 is YSYEKL. CDR3 DNA: TGCGCCAGCAGCCAAGAGCTGACAGCTGGGGGCAATGAGCAGTTCTTC. Translating it yields CASSQELTAGGNEQFF.

This clonotype has only a few counts. This may arise from a read error, as a much more abundant clone is one base away. The chain uses TRBV27 and TRBJ2-2, with 9 bases aligning to TRBD1. CDR3 length: 14 residues. The ends lost 6 bases at V and 4 bases at J; junction bases unmatched: 3. In germline, CDR1 is MNHEY, CDR2 SMNVEV (reference sequence). The CDR3 protein is CASRLTGGTGELFF. CDR3 DNA sequence: TGTGCCAGCAGACTGACAGGGGGCACCGGGGAGCTGTTTTTT.

This clonotype showed up just a few times. This chain links TRBV5-4 with TRBJ2-5, with a tentative D call TRBD2 (5 bases). Germline V gene lookup returns CDR1 SGHNT and CDR2 YYREEE (reference sequence). This CDR3 spans 16 amino acids. V was cut by 0 bases and J by 1 base, with 13 bases left in between. In DNA form, the CDR3 reads TGTGCCAGCAGCTTGGCAGCGGCTCAACCCCAAGAGACCCAGTACTTC. Its translation is CASSLAAAQPQETQYF.

The rearrangement links TRBV5-1 to TRBJ1-1; D is ambiguous. V was shortened by 1 base and J by 1 base, with 11 bases between the two germline ends. The CDR3 length is 15 residues. Germline-derived CDR1 and CDR2 are SGHRS and YFSETQ. In nucleotides, the CDR3 is TGCGCCAGCAGCTTGAATCGGGCTTCGAACACTGAAGCTTTCTTT. It codes for CASSLNRASNTEAFF.

Many counts were recorded for this clonotype. This chain links TRBV6-1 with TRBJ2-7, with 7 bases that match TRBD1. Germline CDR1 is MNHNS and CDR2 is SASEGT. V trimming: 6 bases; J trimming: 6 bases; junction bases outside the gene matches: 2. The CDR3 has 11 residues. CDR3 sequence reads: CASRGQSEQYV. DNA for the CDR3: TGTGCCAGCAGGGGACAGAGCGAGCAGTACGTC.

CDR3 region: CASSEDSLDTEAFF. CDR3 coding DNA: TGTGCCAGCAGTGAAGACAGCCTGGACACTGAAGCTTTCTTT. This rearrangement joins TRBV6-1 to TRBJ1-1; D gene uncertain. Germline CDR1 reads MNHNS; CDR2 reads SASEGT. The V gene lost 1 base and the J gene lost 3 bases, with 9 bases spanning the gap. This CDR3 is 14 amino acids long.

V gene TRBV27 combines with J gene TRBJ2-3; 8 positions agree with TRBD1. CDR1 and CDR2 from the germline V gene are MNHEY and SMNVEV (reference sequence). With 7 bases clipped from V and 0 bases from J, the junction kept 6 bases outside the gene matches. This CDR3 contains 15 residues. The CDR3: CASTIGTGSTDTQYF. The CDR3 DNA sequence: TGTGCCAGCACTATTGGGACAGGCAGCACAGATACGCAGTATTTT.

A note on this clonotype: A junction end diverges from the germline sequence, so it may reflect a read error. The chain recombines TRBV24-1 with TRBJ2-6; 8 bases fit TRBD1. The CDR3 is made up of 18 amino acids. Germline CDR1 is KGHDR and CDR2 is SFDVKD. Here the CDR3 reads CATSDGARTGFGTNVLTF. CDR3 nucleotide sequence: TGTGCCACCAGTGACGGTGCCCGGACAGGGTTTGGGACCAACGTCCTGACTTTC.